The entry that follows covers one TCR beta chain sequence. The specificity of this receptor is unknown. Base qualities are missing; no much larger clone stands one base away. The data stem from a study of T cell changes during pregnancy in multiple sclerosis (dated by TCRdb to the late 2010s). A note on the overall study: In women with multiple sclerosis, the researchers looked at how the T cell repertoire shifted as pregnancy progressed.

Library generation was performed with the immunoSEQ multiplex PCR assay. TCRdb limited this immuneACCESS table to in-frame rearrangements with V and J called. A share of clones is missing; checked studies link under half to unresolved V genes, and the rest is unexplained. The table for this sample lists tens of thousands of clones; roughly 92% of them were counted only once. The top ten clonotypes cover roughly 1.9% of the sample. V and J are truncated by 1 base and 5 bases respectively, leaving an intervening sequence of 11 bases. The CDR3 spans 14 residues, from the cysteine through the phenylalanine. CDR3 DNA only is kept here, 42 bases in frame from base 1. Via the germline V gene, CDR1 is SGHTA and CDR2 FQGTGA.

This chain is built from TRBV7-3 and TRBJ2-5; 6 matching bases give a weak D call of TRBD2. The TCR sequence derives from a female donor with multiple sclerosis, enrolled in a pregnancy study. Here the sequenced sample was peripheral blood, taken in the second trimester of pregnancy. The CDR3 is CASSLRGETETQYF. The nucleotide sequence is TGTGCCAGCAGCTTAAGGGGGGAGACGGAGACCCAGTACTTC.